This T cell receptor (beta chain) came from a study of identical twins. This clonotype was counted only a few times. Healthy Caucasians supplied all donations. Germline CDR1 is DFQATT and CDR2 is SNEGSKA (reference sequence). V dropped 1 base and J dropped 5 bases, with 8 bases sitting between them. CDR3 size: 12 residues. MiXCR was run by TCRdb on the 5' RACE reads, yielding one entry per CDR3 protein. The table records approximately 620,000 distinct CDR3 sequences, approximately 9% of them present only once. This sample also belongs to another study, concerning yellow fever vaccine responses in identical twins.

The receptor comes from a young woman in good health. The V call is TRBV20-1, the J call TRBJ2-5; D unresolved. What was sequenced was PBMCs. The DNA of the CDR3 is TGCAGTGCTAGAGCCGGCGCGGAGACCCAGTACTTC. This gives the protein CSARAGAETQYF.